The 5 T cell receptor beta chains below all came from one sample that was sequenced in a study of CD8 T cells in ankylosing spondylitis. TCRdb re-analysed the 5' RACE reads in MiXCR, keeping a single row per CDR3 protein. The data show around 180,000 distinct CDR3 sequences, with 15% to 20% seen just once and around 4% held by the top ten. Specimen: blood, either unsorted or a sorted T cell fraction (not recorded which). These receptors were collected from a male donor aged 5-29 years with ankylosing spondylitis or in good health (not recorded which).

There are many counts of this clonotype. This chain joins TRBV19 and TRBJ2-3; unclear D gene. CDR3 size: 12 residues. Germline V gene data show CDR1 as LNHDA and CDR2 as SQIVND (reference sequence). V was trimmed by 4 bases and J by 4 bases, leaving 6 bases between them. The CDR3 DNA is TGTGCCAGTAGTACAGAGGCAGATACGCAGTATTTT. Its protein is CASSTEADTQYF.

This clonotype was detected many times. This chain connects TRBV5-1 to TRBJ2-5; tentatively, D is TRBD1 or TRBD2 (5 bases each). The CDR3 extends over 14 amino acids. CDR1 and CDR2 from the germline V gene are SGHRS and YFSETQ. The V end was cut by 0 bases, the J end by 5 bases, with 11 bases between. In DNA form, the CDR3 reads TGCGCCAGCAGCTTGGCGGGACCTCGGGAGACCCAGTACTTC. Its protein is CASSLAGPRETQYF.

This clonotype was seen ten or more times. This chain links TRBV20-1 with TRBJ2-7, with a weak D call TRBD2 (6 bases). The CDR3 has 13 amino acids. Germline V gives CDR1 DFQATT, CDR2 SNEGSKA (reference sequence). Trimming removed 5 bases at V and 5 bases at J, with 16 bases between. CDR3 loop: CSAGTSGWDEQYF. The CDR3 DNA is TGCAGTGCTGGGACTTCTGGGTGGGACGAGCAGTACTTC.

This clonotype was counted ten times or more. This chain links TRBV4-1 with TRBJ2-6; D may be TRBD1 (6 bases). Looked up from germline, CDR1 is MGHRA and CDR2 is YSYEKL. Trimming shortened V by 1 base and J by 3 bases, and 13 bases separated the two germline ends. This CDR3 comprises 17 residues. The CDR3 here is CASSQVLGQLGANVLTF. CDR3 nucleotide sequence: TGCGCCAGCAGCCAAGTCCTCGGACAGCTTGGGGCCAACGTCCTGACTTTC.

The CDR3 spells CASSGLSEQFF. CDR3 sequence (DNA): TGTGCCAGCAGTGGACTGAGTGAGCAGTTCTTC. V gene TRBV25-1 combines with J gene TRBJ2-1; D is uncertain. Germline V gives CDR1 MGHDK, CDR2 SYGVNS. This CDR3 has 11 residues. V lost 4 bases and J 9 bases, leaving 7 bases between the germline ends.